This TCR beta chain stems from a study of blood T cell repertoires in COVID-19. Study overall: Whether acute or convalescent, the COVID-19 samples came from the United States, Italy and Spain.

Participants, 18 to 89 years old, spanned more than 20 US areas. In assigning cohorts, the study relied on participant-reported clinical history. Within 2 weeks before study entry, exposed participants met a COVID-19 case. Data came from immunoSEQ multiplex PCR; TCRdb stores just in-frame clones and leaves some out. The table shows 240,000 or so clones, with approximately 90% occurring only once. This CDR3 region has 17 residues. Sample: PBMCs or T cells enriched from blood (not recorded which). This TCR was sampled from a man aged 50-59 years who had been exposed to COVID-19. This chain connects TRBV21-1 to TRBJ1-2; TRBD1, the table's D call, was not compared with the DNA. TRBV21-1 is recorded as a pseudogene. CDR3 protein: CASSSPGTGVLPYGYTF. CDR3 in DNA: TGTGCCAGCAGCTCGCCCGGGACAGGGGTCCTACCCTATGGCTACACCTTC.